A selection of T cell receptor beta chains follows, all from one sample in a study of cytomegalovirus exposure and HLA in healthy donors. Sequencing was performed with immunoSEQ multiplex PCR; in TCRdb, only in-frame clones are kept and a portion is missing. This table has under 200,000 clones, over 70% appearing once. The sample taken for sequencing was PBMCs. These receptors originate from a man aged 50 or older in good health and CMV-seropositive. Each CDR3 is given with its conserved first and last residue. A D gene is named only where the DNA matches it firmly. Clone size is stated in some rows and not others, as once, few, many or a class when expanded.

clone_size	d_call	v_call	j_call	cdr3_aa	cdr3_nt
-	TRBD1	TRBV6-1	TRBJ2-7	CASSEAGTGRREQYF	TGTGCCAGCAGTGAAGCGGGGACAGGGCGGCGGGAGCAGTACTTC
-	TRBD2	TRBV5-1	TRBJ2-1	CASSFTSGANNEQFF	TGCGCCAGCAGCTTTACTAGCGGGGCGAACAATGAGCAGTTCTTC
-	TRBD1	TRBV5-4	TRBJ1-6	CASSPFGGQSPNSPLHF	TGTGCCAGCAGCCCTTTCGGGGGACAGTCGCCGAATTCACCCCTCCACTTT
-	TRBD1	TRBV5-1	TRBJ1-3	CASSPEQGSSGNTIYF	TGCGCCAGCAGCCCGGAACAGGGGAGCTCTGGAAACACCATATATTTT
-	-	TRBV11-2	TRBJ2-1	CASSLLTPPSYNEQFF	TGTGCCAGCAGCCTATTGACTCCACCCTCCTACAATGAGCAGTTCTTC
few	-	TRBV11-2	TRBJ2-7	CASSPRGPAEQYF	TGTGCCAGCAGCCCGCGGGGTCCCGCGGAGCAGTACTTC
-	TRBD1	TRBV19	TRBJ1-4	CASSISGRGPNEKLFF	TGTGCCAGTAGTATCTCCGGAAGGGGGCCTAATGAAAAACTGTTTTTT
-	-	TRBV5-4	TRBJ2-1	CASSLAGYYNEQFF	TGTGCCAGCAGCTTGGCAGGTTACTACAATGAGCAGTTCTTC
-	TRBD1	TRBV12-5	TRBJ1-1	CASGLVRGGLSEAFF	TGTGCTAGTGGTTTGGTAAGAGGGGGCCTTTCTGAAGCTTTCTTT
-	-	TRBV9	TRBJ2-2	CASSAQTGLAGELFF	TGTGCCAGCAGCGCCCAAACAGGGCTCGCCGGGGAGCTGTTTTTT
-	-	TRBV30	TRBJ2-7	CAWSPGVSYEQYF	TGTGCCTGGAGCCCGGGGGTCTCCTACGAGCAGTACTTC
-	TRBD2	TRBV9	TRBJ2-3	CASSVGAAGSQYF	TGTGCCAGCAGCGTAGGGGCAGCGGGATCGCAGTATTTT
few	-	TRBV11-2	TRBJ2-3	CASSLSAFTDTQYF	TGTGCCAGCAGCTTATCAGCGTTCACAGATACGCAGTATTTT
once	TRBD2	TRBV19	TRBJ2-7	CASSIGLAGFYEQYF	TGTGCCAGTAGTATAGGGCTAGCGGGATTCTACGAGCAGTACTTC
few	-	TRBV29-1	TRBJ1-3	CSVEARGGNTIYF	TGCAGCGTTGAGGCGAGGGGGGGAAACACCATATATTTT
-	TRBD1	TRBV19	TRBJ2-7	CASRRDRVGEQYF	TGTGCCAGCCGCCGGGACAGGGTCGGCGAGCAGTACTTC
-	TRBD1	TRBV5-1	TRBJ2-7	CASTDRGLYEQYF	TGCGCCAGCACCGACAGGGGTCTCTACGAGCAGTACTTC
-	-	TRBV30	TRBJ1-5	CAWTNQGSGNQPQHF	TGTGCCTGGACTAATCAGGGTTCTGGCAATCAGCCCCAGCATTTT
-	-	TRBV5-1	TRBJ1-1	CASRWGPENTEAFF	TGCGCCAGCAGATGGGGGCCCGAGAACACTGAAGCTTTCTTT
-	TRBD2	TRBV2	TRBJ2-2	CASEEGLTSGRVAGELFF	TGTGCCAGCGAGGAGGGCCTAACTAGCGGGAGGGTGGCCGGGGAGCTGTTTTTT
-	TRBD2	TRBV7-3	TRBJ2-1	CASSLGGSSPYNEQFF	TGTGCCAGCAGCTTAGGCGGGAGTTCCCCCTACAATGAGCAGTTCTTC
-	TRBD2	TRBV7-8	TRBJ2-1	CASQLSLREGPTGEQFF	TGTGCCAGTCAGCTTAGTTTGCGGGAGGGCCCCACAGGTGAGCAGTTCTTC
-	TRBD2	TRBV6-6	TRBJ2-3	CASSRPGGGYQDTQYF	TGTGCCAGCAGCCGACCGGGCGGGGGGTACCAGGATACGCAGTATTTT
-	-	TRBV5-5	TRBJ2-1	CASSGDLDNEQFF	TGTGCCAGCAGCGGGGACTTAGACAATGAGCAGTTCTTC
-	-	TRBV7-6	TRBJ2-7	CASSLDSSTVYEQYF	TGTGCCAGCAGCTTGGACAGTTCGACCGTCTACGAGCAGTACTTC
once	-	TRBV9	TRBJ1-2	CASSVATGVTYGYTF	TGTGCCAGCAGCGTAGCTACGGGGGTAACCTATGGCTACACCTTC
once	-	TRBV4-1	TRBJ2-3	CASSQVAGTSTDTQYF	TGCGCCAGCAGCCAAGTAGCCGGGACTAGCACAGATACGCAGTATTTT
-	-	TRBV28	TRBJ1-2	CASSLSEYGYTF	TGTGCCAGCAGTTTATCGGAGTATGGCTACACCTTC
-	-	TRBV4-3	TRBJ2-3	CASSQATTWRADTQYF	TGCGCCAGCAGCCAAGCTACTACCTGGAGGGCAGATACGCAGTATTTT
-	-	TRBV29-1	TRBJ2-5	CSVTTGLETQYF	TGCAGCGTTACAACAGGGTTAGAGACCCAGTACTTC
few	-	TRBV9	TRBJ2-3	CASSPTRPGDTQYF	TGTGCCAGCAGCCCTACGAGGCCGGGAGATACGCAGTATTTT
-	-	TRBV10-2	TRBJ2-5	CASSTSGETQYF	TGCGCCAGCAGTACCAGCGGAGAGACCCAGTACTTC
once	TRBD2	TRBV5-4	TRBJ2-1	CASSSPPAGDYNEQFF	TGTGCCAGCAGCTCACCCCCAGCGGGGGACTACAATGAGCAGTTCTTC
once	TRBD1	TRBV7-9	TRBJ1-4	CASATGVNEKLFF	TGTGCCAGCGCGACAGGGGTTAATGAAAAACTGTTTTTT
-	TRBD2	TRBV4-2	TRBJ2-7	CASSQDVLPPLAGDGYEQYF	TGTGCCAGCAGCCAAGACGTACTCCCCCCTCTAGCGGGAGATGGCTACGAGCAGTACTTC
-	-	TRBV2	TRBJ1-2	CASSEEGEGWYGYTF	TGTGCCAGCAGTGAAGAGGGGGAGGGGTGGTATGGCTACACCTTC
-	-	TRBV30	TRBJ2-5	CAVGGGYF	TGTGCCGTGGGAGGGGGGTACTTC
-	TRBD1	TRBV6-5	TRBJ2-1	CASHFPGTAGEQFF	TGTGCCAGCCACTTCCCCGGGACAGCTGGGGAGCAGTTCTTC
-	-	TRBV5-4	TRBJ1-1	CASSLGGGTEAFF	TGTGCCAGCAGCTTGGGAGGGGGAACTGAAGCTTTCTTT